This T cell receptor (beta chain) came from a study of blood T cells in healthy people across ages. Regarding the study as a whole: Donor CMV status, an unknown factor, possibly confounded changes in expanded clonotypes.

This clonotype was recorded a few times. The antigen is undetermined. Alongside a J-beta primer mix, a sample-barcoded 5' primer served in a second PCR lasting about 6 to 12 cycles. TCRdb reprocessed the 5' RACE reads via MiXCR and lists one record per CDR3 protein. The top ten clones hold approximately 12% of a sample with 800,000 to 950,000 distinct CDR3 sequences, around 34% of them seen once. Sample donors were healthy Caucasian individuals that came from Russia, aged about 6 to 95. Sequences were obtained from blood. The sequence came from a man aged 18-30 years in good health.

CDR3 in amino acids: CASRPPGYQETQYF. DNA for the CDR3: TGTGCCAGCCGACCCCCGGGGTATCAAGAGACCCAGTACTTC. The gene calls are TRBV7-9 and TRBJ2-5, with a weak D call TRBD2 (5 bases). Trimming took 8 bases from V and 2 from J, leaving 15 bases between them. Looked up from germline, CDR1 is SEHNR and CDR2 is FQNEAQ (reference sequence). This CDR3 comprises 14 residues.